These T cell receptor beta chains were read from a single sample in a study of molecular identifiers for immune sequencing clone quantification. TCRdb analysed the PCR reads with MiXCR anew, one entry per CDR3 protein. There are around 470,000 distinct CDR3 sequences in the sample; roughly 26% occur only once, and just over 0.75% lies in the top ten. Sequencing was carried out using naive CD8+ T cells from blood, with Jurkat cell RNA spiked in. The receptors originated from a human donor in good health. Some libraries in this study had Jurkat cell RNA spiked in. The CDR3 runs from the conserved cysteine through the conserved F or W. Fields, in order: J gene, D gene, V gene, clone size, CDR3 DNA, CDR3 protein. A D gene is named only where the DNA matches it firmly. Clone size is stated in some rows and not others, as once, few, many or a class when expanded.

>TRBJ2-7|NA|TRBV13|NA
TGTGCCAGCAGCTCCTACGGGAATCGGGACGGGGGCTCCTACGAGCAGTACTTC
CASSSYGNRDGGSYEQYF
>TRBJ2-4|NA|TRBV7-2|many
TGTGCCAGCAGCTTATGGGAAGGGCCAGCGGCCAAAAACATTCAGTACTTC
CASSLWEGPAAKNIQYF
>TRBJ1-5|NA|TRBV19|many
TGTGCCAGTAGTATCGGGACACCTAATCAGCCCCAGCATTTT
CASSIGTPNQPQHF
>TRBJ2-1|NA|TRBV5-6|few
TGTGCCAGCAGCTCCCGGACAAGGTGGGGGGAGCAGTTCTTC
CASSSRTRWGEQFF
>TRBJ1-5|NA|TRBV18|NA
TGTGCCAGCTCACCACGGGACGCTAGCAATCAGCCCCAGCATTTT
CASSPRDASNQPQHF
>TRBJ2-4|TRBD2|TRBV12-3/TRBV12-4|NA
TGTGCCAGCAGTCAAATAGCGGGAGGGGAGAGAAACATTCAGTACTTC
CASSQIAGGERNIQYF
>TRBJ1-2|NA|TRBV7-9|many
TGTGCCAGCAGCTTAGGAGGGAGTCCTAACTATGGCTACACCTTC
CASSLGGSPNYGYTF
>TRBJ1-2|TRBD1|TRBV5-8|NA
TGTGCCAGCAGCTTGATGCAGGGGGCGGATGGCTACACCTTC
CASSLMQGADGYTF
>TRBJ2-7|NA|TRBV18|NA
TGTGCCAGCTCACCTACGGATGTTTTTTATGAGCAGTACTTC
CASSPTDVFYEQYF
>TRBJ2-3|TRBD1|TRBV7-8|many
TGTGCCAGCAGACCGAGACAGGGTTCCACAGATACGCAGTATTTT
CASRPRQGSTDTQYF
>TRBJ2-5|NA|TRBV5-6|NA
TGTGCCAGCAGCTCACAGGTACCAGGGGCCCAGTACTTC
CASSSQVPGAQYF
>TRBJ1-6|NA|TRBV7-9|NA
TGTGCCAGCAGCTTTGTCAGGGACGAGTCACCCCTCCGCTTT
CASSFVRDESPLRF
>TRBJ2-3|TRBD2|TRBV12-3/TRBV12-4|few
TGTGCCAGCAGTTTTCTTGTCGGGGGGGCAACAGATACGCAGTATTTT
CASSFLVGGATDTQYF
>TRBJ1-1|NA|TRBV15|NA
TGTGCCACCAGCAGAGATTACCAGTCAGGAGCTTTCTTT
CATSRDYQSGAFF
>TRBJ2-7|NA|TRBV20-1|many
TGCAGTGCTGGGGGTCTTTCCTCCTACGAGCAGTACTTC
CSAGGLSSYEQYF
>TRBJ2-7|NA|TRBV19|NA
TGTGCCAGTAGTATAGCAACAGGAGAAGCCTACGAGCAGTACTTC
CASSIATGEAYEQYF
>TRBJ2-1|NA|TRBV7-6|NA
TGTGCCAGCAGCACCCGACAGGCCAGCCTCAAAGCACATGAGCAGTTCTTC
CASSTRQASLKAHEQFF
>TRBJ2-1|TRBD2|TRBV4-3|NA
TGCGCCAGCAGCCTCCGGACTAGCGGGGGGGATTACAATGAGCAGTTCTTC
CASSLRTSGGDYNEQFF
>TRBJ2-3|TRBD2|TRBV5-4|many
TGTGCCAGCAGGATGGCGCTAGCGGGAGTGATGGATACGCAGTATTTT
CASRMALAGVMDTQYF
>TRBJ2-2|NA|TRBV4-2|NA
TGTGCCAGCAGCCAAGATTGGGACGGGAGAGTCACCGGGGAGCTGTTTTTT
CASSQDWDGRVTGELFF
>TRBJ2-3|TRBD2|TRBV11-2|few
TGTGCCAGCAGCGCGCACCTAGCGGGGGGCCTCCCCACAGATACGCAGTATTTT
CASSAHLAGGLPTDTQYF
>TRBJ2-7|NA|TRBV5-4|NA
TGTGCCAGCAGCCACACGCTCGACAGCTACGAGCAGTACTTC
CASSHTLDSYEQYF